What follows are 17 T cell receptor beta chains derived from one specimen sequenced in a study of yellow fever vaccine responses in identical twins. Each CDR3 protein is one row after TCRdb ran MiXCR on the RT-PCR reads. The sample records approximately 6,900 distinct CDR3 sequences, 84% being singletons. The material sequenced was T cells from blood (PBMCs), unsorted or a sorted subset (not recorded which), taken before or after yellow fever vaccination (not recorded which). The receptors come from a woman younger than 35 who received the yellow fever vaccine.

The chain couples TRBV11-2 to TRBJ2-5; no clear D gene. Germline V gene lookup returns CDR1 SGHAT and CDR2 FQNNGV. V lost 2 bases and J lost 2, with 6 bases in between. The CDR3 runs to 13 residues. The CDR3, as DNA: TGTGCCAGCAGCTTACGTCAGCAAGAGACCCAGTACTTC. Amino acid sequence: CASSLRQQETQYF.

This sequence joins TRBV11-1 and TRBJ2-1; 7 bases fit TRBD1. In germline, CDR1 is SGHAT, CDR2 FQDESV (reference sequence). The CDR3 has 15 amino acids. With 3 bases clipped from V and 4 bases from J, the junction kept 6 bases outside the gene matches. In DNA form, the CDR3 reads TGTGCCAGCAGCTTCGGGACAGATCTTTACAATGAGCAGTTCTTC. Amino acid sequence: CASSFGTDLYNEQFF.

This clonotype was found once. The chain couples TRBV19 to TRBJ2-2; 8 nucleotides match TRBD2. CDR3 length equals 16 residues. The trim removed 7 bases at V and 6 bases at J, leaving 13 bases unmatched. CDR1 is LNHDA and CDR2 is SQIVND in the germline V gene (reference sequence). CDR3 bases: TGTGCCAGTACCAAAATCACAGCGGGAGATGCCGGGGAGCTGTTTTTT. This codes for CASTKITAGDAGELFF.

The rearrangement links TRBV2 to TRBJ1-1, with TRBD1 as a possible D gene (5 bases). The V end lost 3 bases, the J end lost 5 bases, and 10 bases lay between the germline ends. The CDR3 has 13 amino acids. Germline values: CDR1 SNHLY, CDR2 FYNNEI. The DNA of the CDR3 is TGTGCCAGCAGTGATGGGCCAGGGACTGAAGCTTTCTTT. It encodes CASSDGPGTEAFF.

CDR3 coding DNA: TGTGCCAGCAGTTCCCCAGGGCTACCCCAGTACTTC. Protein sequence: CASSSPGLPQYF. V gene TRBV6-2 or TRBV6-3 combines with J gene TRBJ2-5; weak D call: TRBD1 (5 bases). The CDR3 sequence is 12 residues long. Looked up from germline, CDR1 is MNHEY and CDR2 is SVGEGT. V lost 4 bases to trimming and J lost 9 bases, with 12 bases between them.

CDR3 protein: CASSAHGGNTIYF. CDR3 nucleotides: TGCGCCAGCAGTGCTCACGGAGGAAACACCATATATTTT. The rearrangement links TRBV10-1 to TRBJ1-3; D is unclear. Trimming removed 4 bases from V and 4 bases from J, with 8 bases in between. Germline CDR1 reads WNHNN; CDR2 reads SYGVQD (reference sequence). The CDR3 totals 13 residues.

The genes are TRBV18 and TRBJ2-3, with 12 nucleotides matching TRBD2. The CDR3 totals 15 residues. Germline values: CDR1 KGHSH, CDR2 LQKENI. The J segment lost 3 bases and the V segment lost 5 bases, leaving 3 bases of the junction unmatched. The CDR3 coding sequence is TGTGCCAGCTCATGGACTAGCGGGGAGACAGATACGCAGTATTTT. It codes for CASSWTSGETDTQYF.

CDR3 amino acids: CASSEPNSYEQYF. Written as DNA, the CDR3 is TGTGCCAGTTCCGAACCAAATTCTTACGAGCAGTACTTC. V is TRBV19 and J is TRBJ2-7; no firm D call. This CDR3 has 13 residues. Trimming removed 8 bases from V and 4 bases from J, with 15 bases in between. The germline CDR1 and CDR2 sequences are LNHDA and SQIVND (reference sequence).

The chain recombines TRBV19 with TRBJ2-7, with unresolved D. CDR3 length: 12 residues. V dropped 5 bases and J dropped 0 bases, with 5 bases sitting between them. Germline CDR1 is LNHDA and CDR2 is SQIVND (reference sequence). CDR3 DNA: TGTGCCAGTAGTGATGACTCCTACGAGCAGTACTTC. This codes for CASSDDSYEQYF.

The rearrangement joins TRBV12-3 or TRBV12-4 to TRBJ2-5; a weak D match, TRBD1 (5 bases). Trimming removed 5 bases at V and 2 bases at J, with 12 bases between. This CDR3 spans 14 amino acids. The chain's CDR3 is CASSPVTEQETQYF. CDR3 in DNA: TGTGCCAGCAGTCCGGTGACAGAGCAAGAGACCCAGTACTTC.

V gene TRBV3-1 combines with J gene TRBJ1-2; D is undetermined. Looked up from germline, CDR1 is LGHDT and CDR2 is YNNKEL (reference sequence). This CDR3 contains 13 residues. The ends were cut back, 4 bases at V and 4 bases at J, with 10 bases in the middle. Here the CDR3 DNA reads TGTGCCAGCAGCCCCGGTATCTCCTATGGCTACACCTTC. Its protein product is CASSPGISYGYTF.

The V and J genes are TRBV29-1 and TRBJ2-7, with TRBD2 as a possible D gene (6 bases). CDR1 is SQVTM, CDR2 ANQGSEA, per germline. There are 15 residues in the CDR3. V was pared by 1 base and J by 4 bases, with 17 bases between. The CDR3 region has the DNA TGCAGCGTTGAAGTGGTCGGGAGTTCTTTGTACGAGCAGTACTTC. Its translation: CSVEVVGSSLYEQYF.

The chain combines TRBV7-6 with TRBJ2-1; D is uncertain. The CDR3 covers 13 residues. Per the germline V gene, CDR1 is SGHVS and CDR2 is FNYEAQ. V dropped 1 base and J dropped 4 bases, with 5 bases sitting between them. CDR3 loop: CASSLVEYNEQFF. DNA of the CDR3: TGTGCCAGCAGCTTAGTGGAATACAATGAGCAGTTCTTC.

The CDR3: CASSSYLADTQYF. In DNA form, the CDR3 reads TGTGCCAGCAGCTCCTATTTGGCAGATACGCAGTATTTT. This chain joins TRBV7-6 and TRBJ2-3; D is ambiguous. The CDR3 spans 13 residues. CDR1 and CDR2 (germline): SGHVS, FNYEAQ. Trimming left V 4 bases short and J 4 bases short, with 9 bases between.

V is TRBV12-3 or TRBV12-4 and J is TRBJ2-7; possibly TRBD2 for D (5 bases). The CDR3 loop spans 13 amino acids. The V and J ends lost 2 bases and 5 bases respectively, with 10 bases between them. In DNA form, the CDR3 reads TGTGCCAGCAGTTTAAAAGGAGGTGACGAGCAGTACTTC. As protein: CASSLKGGDEQYF.

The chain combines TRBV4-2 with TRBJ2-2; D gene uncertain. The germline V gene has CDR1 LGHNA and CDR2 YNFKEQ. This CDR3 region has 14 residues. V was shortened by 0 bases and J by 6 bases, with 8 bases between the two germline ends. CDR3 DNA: TGTGCCAGCAGCCAAGAACTCCACCCCGGGGAGCTGTTTTTT. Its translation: CASSQELHPGELFF.

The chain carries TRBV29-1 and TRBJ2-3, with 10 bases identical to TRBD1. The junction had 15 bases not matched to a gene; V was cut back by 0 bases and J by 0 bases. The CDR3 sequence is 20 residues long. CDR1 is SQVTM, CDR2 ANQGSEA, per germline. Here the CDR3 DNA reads TGCAGCGTTGAAGATATTTTAGGGAGACAGGGGGCTCCAAGCACAGATACGCAGTATTTT. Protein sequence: CSVEDILGRQGAPSTDTQYF.